These 3 T cell receptor beta chains originate from one sample sequenced in a study of blood T cell repertoires in COVID-19. Only in-frame clones appear in the TCRdb table, and some are missing; sequencing was by immunoSEQ multiplex PCR. This sample carries approximately 300,000 clones, 90% to 95% of them seen once, and the ten largest clones take roughly 3.6%. The sample was PBMCs or T cells enriched from blood (not recorded which). The receptors here all came from a woman younger than 45 who had been exposed to COVID-19.

The V call is TRBV21-1, the J call TRBJ2-1; the table gives TRBD1 as D, unverified against the DNA. TRBV21-1 is marked as a pseudogene. This CDR3 is built from 17 residues. CDR3 amino acids: CASSKAHAGPLYNEQFF. CDR3 sequence (DNA): TGTGCCAGCAGCAAAGCTCACGCAGGGCCCCTCTACAATGAGCAGTTCTTC.

This chain connects TRBV28 to TRBJ2-5, with 8 bases lining up with TRBD2. The germline CDR1 and CDR2 sequences are MDHEN and SYDVKM. With 4 bases clipped from V and 2 bases from J, the junction kept 6 bases outside the gene matches. The CDR3 is 15 amino acids. CDR3 residues: CASSSPGGRQETQYF. The CDR3 nucleotides read TGTGCCAGCAGTTCTCCGGGGGGGCGGCAAGAGACCCAGTACTTC. Variable domain in full (rest from reference TRBV28 and TRBJ2-5): DVKVTQSSRYLVKRTGEKVFLECVQDMDHENMFWYRQDPGLGLRLIYFSYDVKMKEKGDIPEGYSVSREKKERFSLILESASTNQTSMYLCASSSPGGRQETQYFGPGTRLLVL.

The V and J genes are TRBV13 and TRBJ2-7; possible D gene TRBD2, 5 bases. Deletions cut 0 bases from V and 6 bases from J, with 9 bases between. Germline V gene sequence: CDR1 PRHDT, CDR2 FYEKMQ (reference sequence). This CDR3 has 13 residues. The CDR3 DNA reads TGTGCCAGCAGCTTAGGGGAAGGACTCGAGCAGTACTTC. Encoded protein: CASSLGEGLEQYF.